This T cell receptor beta chain was observed in a study of cytomegalovirus exposure and HLA in healthy donors. Study findings and constraints: A later analysis revealed that TCR association rates differed between HLA loci, peaking at DRB1 and bottoming out at HLA-C.

This PCR relied on a set of 60 Vbeta primers and 13 Jbeta primers. This table comes from immunoSEQ multiplex PCR, and its TCRdb copy is limited to in-frame clones, with some not included. This table has 150,000 or so clones, approximately 84% appearing once. About this clone itself: What it recognizes is unknown.

Germline V gives CDR1 MNHEY, CDR2 SMNVEV (reference sequence). Trimming pared 3 bases from V and 3 bases from J, leaving 12 bases between. The CDR3 loop spans 14 amino acids. The sequence was collected from a woman between 40 and 50 years old in good health and CMV-seronegative. Sample: PBMCs. The chain employs TRBV27 and TRBJ2-7; possible D gene TRBD1, 5 bases. CDR3 in DNA: TGTGCCAGCAGTTTCATCGGCAGGGTCTACGAGCAGTACTTC. It specifies CASSFIGRVYEQYF.